The clone carrying this T cell receptor (beta chain) is categorized as medium-sized. Its specificity is not known. This entry comes from a study of spatial heterogeneity in lung cancer. Findings of the study overall: Coverage of tumor T cells, an estimated figure, was approximately 7% for alpha and around 13% for beta chains. Tumor mutation count correlated with how many alpha and beta TCRs expanded intratumorally.

This CDR3 has 17 amino acids. J was trimmed by 5 bases and V by 3 bases; bases with no gene match: 7. Germline V lookup: CDR1 SGHVS, CDR2 FNYEAQ. TCRdb reprocessed the 5' RACE reads via MiXCR and lists one record per CDR3 protein. The data contain about 4,200 distinct CDR3 sequences, approximately 5.7% of them singletons. The time point: sample taken at primary tumor resection. The specimen comprised lung tumor tissue, sampled at surgery. This clonotype was obtained from a male donor with early-stage non-small cell lung cancer. V usage is TRBV7-6 and J usage is TRBJ2-2; TRBD2 matches at 12 bases. For the CDR3, the DNA is TGTGCCAGCAGCTTGAGGCTAGCGGGAGGGGATACCGGGGAGCTGTTTTTT. This codes for CASSLRLAGGDTGELFF. The variable domain in full, completed from reference TRBV7-6 and TRBJ2-2, reads GAGVSQSPRYKVTKRGQDVALRCDPISGHVSLYWYRQALGQGPEFLTYFNYEAQQDKSGLPNDRFSAERPEGSISTLTIQRTEQRDSAMYRCASSLRLAGGDTGELFFGEGSRLTVL.